Many counts were recorded for the clone carrying this TCR beta chain. Its antigen is not known. The data derive from a study of T cells after yellow fever vaccination. TCRdb re-called the 5' RACE reads with MiXCR, one entry per CDR3 protein. The sample contains a few hundred thousand distinct CDR3 sequences, roughly 8.4% of which appear only once. Losses at the gene ends were 10 bases for V and 5 bases for J; bases not matched to a gene: 17. There are 17 residues in the CDR3. Germline CDR1 is ENHRY and CDR2 is SYGVKD. Findings and caveats of the study: Reappearance after the booster was observed for most primary-vaccination clones (96% CD4, more than 70% CD8).

The clonotype was recovered from a young man who received the YFV17D yellow fever vaccine. The sequencing used PBMCs, collected roughly seven weeks after the first yellow fever vaccination. This chain connects TRBV10-3 to TRBJ2-1, with 10 bases lining up with TRBD2. CDR3 DNA sequence: TGTGCCACCCAATCGCCCCTGGTAGCGGGGGGCCACAATGAGCAGTTCTTC. Its protein is CATQSPLVAGGHNEQFF.